The clone carrying this T cell receptor (beta chain) was recorded once. The target antigen is unknown. This specimen belongs to a study of T cells in localized non-small cell lung cancer. The study's findings and limits: A single tumor region was sequenced, leaving heterogeneity possible. Longer overall survival associated with higher blood T cell density; shorter survival with higher adjacent-lung clonality. Compared with tumor, uninvolved adjacent lung displayed greater T cell clonality, ranking highest overall. Appearance in adjacent lung was seen for a median around 60 of the top 100 tumor clones.

TCRdb's table, derived via immunoSEQ multiplex PCR, lists solely in-frame clones and lacks some. The table shows around 26,000 clones, with approximately 90% occurring only once. This CDR3 comprises 16 residues. With V trimmed by 4 bases and J by 5 bases, 9 bases remained unmatched. Germline V lookup: CDR1 MNHEY, CDR2 SVGAGI. The sequence was collected from a woman aged 40 to 75 with stage III lung adenocarcinoma. The chain combines TRBV6-5 with TRBJ1-4; 8 positions match TRBD1. Sequencing used peripheral blood mononuclear cells, obtained before any cancer treatment. CDR3 residues: CASSSWIYRGNEKLFF. The CDR3 DNA is TGTGCCAGCAGTTCATGGATCTACAGGGGGAATGAAAAACTGTTTTTT.